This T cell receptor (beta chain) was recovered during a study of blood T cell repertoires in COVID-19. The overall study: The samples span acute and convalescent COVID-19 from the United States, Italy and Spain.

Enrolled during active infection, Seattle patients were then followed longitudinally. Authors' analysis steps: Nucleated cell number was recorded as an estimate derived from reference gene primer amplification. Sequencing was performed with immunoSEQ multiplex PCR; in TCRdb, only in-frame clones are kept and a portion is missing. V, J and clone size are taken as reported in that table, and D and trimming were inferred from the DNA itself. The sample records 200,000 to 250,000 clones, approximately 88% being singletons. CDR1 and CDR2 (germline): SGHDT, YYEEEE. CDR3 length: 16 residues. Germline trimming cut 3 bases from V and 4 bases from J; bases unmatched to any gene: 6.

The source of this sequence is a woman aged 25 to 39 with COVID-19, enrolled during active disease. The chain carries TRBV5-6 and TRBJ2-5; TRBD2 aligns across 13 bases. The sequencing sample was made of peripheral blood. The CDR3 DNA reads TGTGCCAGCAGCTGGTGGACTAGCGGGGGAGGAGAGACCCAGTACTTC. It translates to CASSWWTSGGGETQYF.